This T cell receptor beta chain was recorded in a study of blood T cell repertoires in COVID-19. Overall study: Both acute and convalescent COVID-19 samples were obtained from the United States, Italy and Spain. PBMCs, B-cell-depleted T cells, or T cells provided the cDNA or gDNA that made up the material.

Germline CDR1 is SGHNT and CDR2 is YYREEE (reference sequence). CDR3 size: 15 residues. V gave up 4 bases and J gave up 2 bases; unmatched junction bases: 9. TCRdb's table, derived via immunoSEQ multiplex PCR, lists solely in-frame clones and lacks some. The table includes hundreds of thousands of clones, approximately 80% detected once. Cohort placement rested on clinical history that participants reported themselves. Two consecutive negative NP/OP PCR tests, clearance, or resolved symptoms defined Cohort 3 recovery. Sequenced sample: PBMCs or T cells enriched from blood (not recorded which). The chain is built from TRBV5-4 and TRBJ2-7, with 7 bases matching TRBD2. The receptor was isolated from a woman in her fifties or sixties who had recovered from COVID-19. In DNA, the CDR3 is TGTGCCAGCAGCCGTAAGCGGGGACTAACCTACGAGCAGTACTTC. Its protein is CASSRKRGLTYEQYF.